This note documents a single T cell receptor beta chain sequence. Its cognate antigen is unknown. The sample belongs to a study of identical twins. A universal primer site came from template switching; cDNA carried unique molecular identifiers. TCRdb ran MiXCR on the 5' RACE reads and lists one entry per CDR3 protein. The sample records 1.5 million to 2 million distinct CDR3 sequences, around 29% being singletons. Overall study results and limits: Beta out-of-frame sequences displayed a weaker excess of sharing between twins.

Germline V gene sequence: CDR1 ENHRY, CDR2 SYGVKD. The CDR3 length is 15 residues. The V gene lost 11 bases and the J gene lost 4 bases, with 21 bases spanning the gap. The J gene is TRBJ2-1, the V gene TRBV10-3; D is possibly TRBD2 (7 bases). Sequencing was done on a sample of cord blood. The receptor's source is a newborn girl in good health. The CDR3 DNA reads TGTGCCGGATCCCGGGGGGCAGGCGGTTACAATGAGCAGTTCTTC. Its translation is CAGSRGAGGYNEQFF.